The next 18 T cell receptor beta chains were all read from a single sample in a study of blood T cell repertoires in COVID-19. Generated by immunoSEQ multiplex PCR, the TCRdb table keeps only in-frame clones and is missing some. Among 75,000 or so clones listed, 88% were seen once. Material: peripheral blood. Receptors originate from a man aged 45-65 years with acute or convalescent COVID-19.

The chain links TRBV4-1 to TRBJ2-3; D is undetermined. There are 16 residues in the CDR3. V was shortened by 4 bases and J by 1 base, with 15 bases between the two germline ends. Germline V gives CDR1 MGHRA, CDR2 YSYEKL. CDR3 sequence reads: CASSLSPGEGTDTQYF. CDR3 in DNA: TGCGCCAGCAGCCTGAGTCCCGGCGAGGGCACAGATACGCAGTATTTT.

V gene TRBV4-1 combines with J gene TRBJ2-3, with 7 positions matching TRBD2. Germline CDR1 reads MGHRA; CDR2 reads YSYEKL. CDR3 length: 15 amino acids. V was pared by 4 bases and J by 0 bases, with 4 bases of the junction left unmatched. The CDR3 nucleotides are TGCGCCAGCAGCCTTAGGACTAGGAGCACAGATACGCAGTATTTT. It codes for CASSLRTRSTDTQYF.

The CDR3 loop is CASSQDQNPWETQYF. CDR3 in DNA: TGTGCCAGCAGCCAAGACCAGAACCCCTGGGAGACCCAGTACTTC. This sequence joins TRBV14 and TRBJ2-5; D uncertain. From germline, CDR1 is SGHDN and CDR2 FVKESK. CDR3 size: 15 residues. Trimming took off 0 bases at V and 5 bases at J, with 13 bases between the two ends.

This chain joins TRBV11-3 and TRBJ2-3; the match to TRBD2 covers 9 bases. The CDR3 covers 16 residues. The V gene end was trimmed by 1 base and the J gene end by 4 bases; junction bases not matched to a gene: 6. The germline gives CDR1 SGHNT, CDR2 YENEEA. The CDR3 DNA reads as TGTGCCAGCAGCTTAGGGGGCGGGGGGGCGTCAGATACGCAGTATTTT. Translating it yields CASSLGGGGASDTQYF.

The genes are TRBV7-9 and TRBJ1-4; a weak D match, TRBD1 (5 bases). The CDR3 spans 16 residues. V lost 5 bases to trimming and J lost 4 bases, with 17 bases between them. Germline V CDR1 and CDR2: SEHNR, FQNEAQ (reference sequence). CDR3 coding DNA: TGTGCCAGCAGCCAGGGACTGATTGAGGGTAATGAAAAACTGTTTTTT. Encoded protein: CASSQGLIEGNEKLFF.

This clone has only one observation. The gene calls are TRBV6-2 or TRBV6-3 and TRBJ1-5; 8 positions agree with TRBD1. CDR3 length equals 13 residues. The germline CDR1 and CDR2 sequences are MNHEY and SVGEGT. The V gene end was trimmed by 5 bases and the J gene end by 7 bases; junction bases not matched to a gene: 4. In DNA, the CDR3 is TGTGCCAGCAGTCGGACAGGGAACCAGCCCCAGCATTTT. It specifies CASSRTGNQPQHF.

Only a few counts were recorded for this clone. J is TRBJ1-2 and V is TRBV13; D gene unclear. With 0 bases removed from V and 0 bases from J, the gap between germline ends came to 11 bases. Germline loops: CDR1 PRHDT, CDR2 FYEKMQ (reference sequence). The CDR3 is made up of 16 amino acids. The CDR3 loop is CASSLGLTPTNYGYTF. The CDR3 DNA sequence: TGTGCCAGCAGCTTAGGCCTAACCCCGACTAACTATGGCTACACCTTC.

CDR3: CASSLPPSQAFF. CDR3 nucleotides: TGTGCCAGCAGTTTACCCCCCTCCCAAGCTTTCTTT. The chain is built from TRBV12-3 or TRBV12-4 and TRBJ1-1; unclear D gene. This CDR3 contains 12 residues. Trimming stripped 2 bases from V and 9 bases from J, with 10 bases between.

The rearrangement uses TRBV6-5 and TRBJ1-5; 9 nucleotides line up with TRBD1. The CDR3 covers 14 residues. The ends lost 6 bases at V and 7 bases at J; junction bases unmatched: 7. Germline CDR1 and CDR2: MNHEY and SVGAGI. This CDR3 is CASRQTGGGQPQHF. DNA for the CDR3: TGTGCCAGCAGGCAAACAGGGGGCGGGCAGCCCCAGCATTTT.

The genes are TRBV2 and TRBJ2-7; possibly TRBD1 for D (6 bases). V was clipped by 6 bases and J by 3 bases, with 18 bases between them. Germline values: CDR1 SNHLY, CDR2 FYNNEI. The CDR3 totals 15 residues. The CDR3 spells CASRGFRGPNYEQYF. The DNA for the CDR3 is TGTGCCAGCAGAGGTTTCAGGGGTCCGAACTACGAGCAGTACTTC.

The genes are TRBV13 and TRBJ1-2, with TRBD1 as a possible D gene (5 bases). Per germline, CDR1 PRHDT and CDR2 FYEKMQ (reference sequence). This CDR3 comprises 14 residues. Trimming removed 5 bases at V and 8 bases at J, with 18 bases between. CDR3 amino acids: CASSPVGGEGGYTF. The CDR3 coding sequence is TGTGCCAGCAGCCCTGTGGGAGGGGAAGGGGGCTACACCTTC.

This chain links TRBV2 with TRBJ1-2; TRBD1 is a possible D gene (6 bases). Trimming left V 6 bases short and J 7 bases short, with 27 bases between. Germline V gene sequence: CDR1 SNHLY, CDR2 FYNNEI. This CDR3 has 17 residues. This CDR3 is CASSMTIDSGARFGYTF. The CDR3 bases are TGTGCCAGCAGCATGACCATAGATTCAGGGGCACGGTTTGGCTACACCTTC.

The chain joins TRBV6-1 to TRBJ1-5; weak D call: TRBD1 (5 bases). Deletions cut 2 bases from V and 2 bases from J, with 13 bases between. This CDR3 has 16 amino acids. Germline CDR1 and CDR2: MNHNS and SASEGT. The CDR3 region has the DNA TGTGCCAGCAGTGAAATAAGGGGCCTAGGCAATCAGCCCCAGCATTTT. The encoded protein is CASSEIRGLGNQPQHF.

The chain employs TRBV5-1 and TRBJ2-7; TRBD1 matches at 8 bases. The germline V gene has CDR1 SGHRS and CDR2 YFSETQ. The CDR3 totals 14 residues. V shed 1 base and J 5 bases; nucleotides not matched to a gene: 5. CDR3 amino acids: CASSLWTGTDEQYF. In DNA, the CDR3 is TGCGCCAGCAGCTTGTGGACAGGGACCGACGAGCAGTACTTC.

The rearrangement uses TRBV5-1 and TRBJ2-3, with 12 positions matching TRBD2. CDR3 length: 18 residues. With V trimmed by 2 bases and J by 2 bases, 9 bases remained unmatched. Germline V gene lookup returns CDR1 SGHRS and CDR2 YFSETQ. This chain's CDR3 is CASSLLAGGSRVTDTQYF. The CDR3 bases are TGCGCCAGCAGCTTACTAGCGGGGGGCTCCCGGGTCACAGATACGCAGTATTTT.

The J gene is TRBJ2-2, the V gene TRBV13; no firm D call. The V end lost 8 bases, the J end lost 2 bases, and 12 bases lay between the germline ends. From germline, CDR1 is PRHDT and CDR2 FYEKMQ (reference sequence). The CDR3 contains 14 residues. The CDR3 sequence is CASQLTENTGELFF. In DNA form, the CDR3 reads TGTGCCAGCCAGCTTACAGAAAACACCGGGGAGCTGTTTTTT.

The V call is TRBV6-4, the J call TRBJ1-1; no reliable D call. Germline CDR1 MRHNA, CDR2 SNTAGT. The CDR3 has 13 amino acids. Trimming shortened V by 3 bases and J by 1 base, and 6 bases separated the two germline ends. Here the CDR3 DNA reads TGTGCCAGCAGTGAACAAACGAACACTGAAGCTTTCTTT. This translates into CASSEQTNTEAFF.

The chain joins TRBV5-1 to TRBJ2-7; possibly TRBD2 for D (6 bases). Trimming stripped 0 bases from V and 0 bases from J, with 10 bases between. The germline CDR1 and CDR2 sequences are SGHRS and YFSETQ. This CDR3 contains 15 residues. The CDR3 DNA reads TGCGCCAGCAGCTTGGGGGGAGGACCCTCCTACGAGCAGTACTTC. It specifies CASSLGGGPSYEQYF.